This record covers a single T cell receptor (beta chain). In the authors' workflow: Amplification with reference gene primers provided the estimates of nucleated cell counts. The method was immunoSEQ multiplex PCR; TCRdb's version includes in-frame clones alone and lacks a portion of them. V, J and clone size are those of that table, while D and trimming were read from the DNA. The table lists some 250,000 clones, 65% to 85% of them singletons. Trimming pared 4 bases from V and 7 bases from J, leaving 8 bases between. CDR3 length equals 12 residues. These data belong to a study of blood T cell repertoires in COVID-19. In the study overall: The study drew acute and convalescent COVID-19 samples from the United States, Italy and Spain. PBMCs, B-cell-depleted T cells, or T cells were the source of the cDNA or gDNA that made up the material.

The source is a middle-aged man with active or convalescent COVID-19. Sequenced input: peripheral blood. The V gene is TRBV12-3 or TRBV12-4, the J gene TRBJ2-1; possible D gene TRBD2, 6 bases. CDR3 coding DNA: TGTGCCAGCAGTTCGGGGGAGAATGAGCAGTTCTTC. Its protein product is CASSSGENEQFF.